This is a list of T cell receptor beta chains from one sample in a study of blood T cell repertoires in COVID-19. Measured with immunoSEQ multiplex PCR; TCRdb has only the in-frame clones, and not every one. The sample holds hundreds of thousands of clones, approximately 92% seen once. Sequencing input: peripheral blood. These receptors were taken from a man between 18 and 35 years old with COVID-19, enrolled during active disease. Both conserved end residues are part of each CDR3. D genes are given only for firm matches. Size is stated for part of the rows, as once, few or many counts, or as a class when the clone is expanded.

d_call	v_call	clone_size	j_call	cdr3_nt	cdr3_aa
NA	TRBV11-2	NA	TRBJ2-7	TGTGCCAGCAGCGCCCGACAGGTCTCCTACGAGCAGTACTTC	CASSARQVSYEQYF
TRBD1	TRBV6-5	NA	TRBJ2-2	TGTGCCAGCACTCCCGTACAGGGGCCCCCCGGGGAGCTGTTTTTT	CASTPVQGPPGELFF
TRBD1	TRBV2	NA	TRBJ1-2	TGTGCCAGCAGTGACGACAGGGTTGTCGGCTACACCTTC	CASSDDRVVGYTF
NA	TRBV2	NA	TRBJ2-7	TGTGCCAGCCGGGACTGGAATTCCTACGAGCAGTACTTC	CASRDWNSYEQYF
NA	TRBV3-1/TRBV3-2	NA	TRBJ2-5	TGTGCCAGCAATTCAGCGGGCCCGGGGGTAGAGACCCAGTACTTC	CASNSAGPGVETQYF
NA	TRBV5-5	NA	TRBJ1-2	TGTGCCAGCAGCTTGGTAATCGGCGGGCCTAACTATGGCTACACCTTC	CASSLVIGGPNYGYTF
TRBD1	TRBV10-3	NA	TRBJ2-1	TGTGCCATCAGTGAGGCCGGGACAGGGCTTGAGCAGTTCTTC	CAISEAGTGLEQFF
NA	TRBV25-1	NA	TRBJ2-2	TGTGCCAGCAGTGTTGCGGAGACCGGGGAGCTGTTTTTT	CASSVAETGELFF
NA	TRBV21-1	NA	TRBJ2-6	TGTGCCAGCATTCCCAGGGACAGGGACTACTCTGGGGCCAACGTCCTGACTTTC	CASIPRDRDYSGANVLTF
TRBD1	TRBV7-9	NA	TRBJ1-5	TGTGCCAGCAGCTTAGACAGGGGTACATACCAGCCCCAGCATTTT	CASSLDRGTYQPQHF
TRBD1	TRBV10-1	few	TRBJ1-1	TGCGCCAGCAGCCGGACAGGGAACACTGAAGCTTTCTTT	CASSRTGNTEAFF
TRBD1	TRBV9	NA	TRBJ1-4	TGTGCCAGCAGCGTCCAGACAGGGCTTAATGAAAAACTGTTTTTT	CASSVQTGLNEKLFF
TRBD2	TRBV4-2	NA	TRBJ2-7	TGTGCCAGCAGCCAAGCCGGGACTAGCTGGAGCTCCTACGAGCAGTACTTC	CASSQAGTSWSSYEQYF
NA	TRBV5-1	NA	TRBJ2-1	TGCGCCAGCAGCTTGGCGGACACCGAGGCCCGTAATGAGCAGTTCTTC	CASSLADTEARNEQFF
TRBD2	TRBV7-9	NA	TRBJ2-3	TGTGCCAGCAGCCCCGGGACTAGCGGGGGAACCCGGGCAGATACGCAGTATTTT	CASSPGTSGGTRADTQYF
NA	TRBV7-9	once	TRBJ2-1	TGTGCCAGCGAAACAGGGTCCTCCTACAATGAGCAGTTCTTC	CASETGSSYNEQFF
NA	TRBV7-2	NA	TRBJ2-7	TGTGCCAGCAGCCTCCTATTCCCAGGGTGGAGGTACTTC	CASSLLFPGWRYF
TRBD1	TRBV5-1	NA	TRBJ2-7	TGCGCCAGCAGCTTGGGGACAGGGACACTATCCTACGAGCAGTACTTC	CASSLGTGTLSYEQYF
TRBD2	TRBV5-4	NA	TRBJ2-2	TGTGCCAGCAGCCAAGGGGAGGGCAGGAACACCGGGGAGCTGTTTTTT	CASSQGEGRNTGELFF
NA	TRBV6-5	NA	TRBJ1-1	TGTGCCAGCAGGAGGGGGATGAACACTGAAGCTTTCTTT	CASRRGMNTEAFF
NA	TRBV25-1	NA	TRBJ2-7	TGTGCCAGCAGTGACTCAGAACCCTACGAGCAGTACTTC	CASSDSEPYEQYF
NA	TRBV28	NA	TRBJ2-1	TGTGCCAGCAGAGTTTACGGGAGTCCGGGACGAGAGCAGTTCTTC	CASRVYGSPGREQFF
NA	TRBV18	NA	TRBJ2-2	TGTGCCAGCTCACCGTCAGGAAACACCGGGGAGCTGTTTTTT	CASSPSGNTGELFF
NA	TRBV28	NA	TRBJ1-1	TGTGCCAGCAGTCCCCACGAGGCCGGCACTGAAGCTTTCTTT	CASSPHEAGTEAFF
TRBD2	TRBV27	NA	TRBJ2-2	TGTGCCAGCAGTCCTACTAGCGGGGGGGAGAACACCGGGGAGCTGTTTTTT	CASSPTSGGENTGELFF
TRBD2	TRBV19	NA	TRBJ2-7	TGTGCCAGTAGTTCAGTAGCGGGCTACGAGCAGTACTTC	CASSSVAGYEQYF
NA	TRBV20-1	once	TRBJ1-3	TGCAGTGCTAGTGGTAGCGGGGCGCCCGGAAACACCATATATTTT	CSASGSGAPGNTIYF
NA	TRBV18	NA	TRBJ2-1	TGTGCCAGCTCACCACATCAGGGTCCCGACAATGAGCAGTTCTTC	CASSPHQGPDNEQFF
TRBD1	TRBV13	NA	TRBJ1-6	TGTGCCAGCAGCCTGGACAGGGGCTCCTTTACTTATAATTCACCCCTCCACTTT	CASSLDRGSFTYNSPLHF
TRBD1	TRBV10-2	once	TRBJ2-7	TGCGCCAGCAGATCAGGGGGCTACGAGCAGTACTTC	CASRSGGYEQYF
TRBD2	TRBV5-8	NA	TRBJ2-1	TGTGCCAGCAGCTTCCCCAGCGGGGAAAACAATGAGCAGTTCTTC	CASSFPSGENNEQFF
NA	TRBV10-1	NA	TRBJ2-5	TGCGCCAGCTACAGACCGCGGGGACAAGAGACCCAGTACTTC	CASYRPRGQETQYF
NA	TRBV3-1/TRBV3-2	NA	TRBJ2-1	TGTGCCAGCAGCCAAGATAGGCGGAGCCGCTCCTACAATGAGCAGTTCTTC	CASSQDRRSRSYNEQFF
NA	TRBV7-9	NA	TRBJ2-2	TGTGCCAGCAGCTTAGGCAGTGAAAGGGGCGCCGGGGAGCTGTTTTTT	CASSLGSERGAGELFF
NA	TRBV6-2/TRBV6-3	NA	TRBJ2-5	TGTGCCAGCAGTTACCTAGGAGTGGGGAGGGAGACCCAGTACTTC	CASSYLGVGRETQYF
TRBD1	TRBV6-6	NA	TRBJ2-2	TGTGCCACGGGACAGGGGGACACCGGGGAGCTGTTTTTT	CATGQGDTGELFF
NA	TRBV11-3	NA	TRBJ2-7	TGTGCCAGCAGCTTAGGTGGGGACAAGGAAGGCGAGCAGTACTTC	CASSLGGDKEGEQYF
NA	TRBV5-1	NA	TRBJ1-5	TGCGCCAGCAGCTTGGCCGGTTATAGCAATCAGCCCCAGCATTTT	CASSLAGYSNQPQHF
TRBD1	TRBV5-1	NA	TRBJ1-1	TGCGCCAGCAGCTGGGGACAGGGAGGGAGAACTGAAGCTTTCTTT	CASSWGQGGRTEAFF
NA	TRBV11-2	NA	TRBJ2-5	TGTGCCAGCAGCTTCTCTACGGGAGCAGAGACCCAGTACTTC	CASSFSTGAETQYF
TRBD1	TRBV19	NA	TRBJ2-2	TGTGCCAGTCTTCCGACAGGGGGACTGAACACCGGGGAGCTGTTTTTT	CASLPTGGLNTGELFF
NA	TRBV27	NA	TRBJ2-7	TGTGCCAGCAGTTTATCGGGGGGGCCCTCCTACGAGCAGTACTTC	CASSLSGGPSYEQYF
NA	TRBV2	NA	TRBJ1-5	TGTGCCAGCAAAAAAGGGGATAATAGCAATCAGCCCCAGCATTTT	CASKKGDNSNQPQHF
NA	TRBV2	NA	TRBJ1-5	TGTGCCAGCCGGTTCGATCAGCCCCAGCATTTT	CASRFDQPQHF
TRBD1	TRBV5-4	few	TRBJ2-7	TGTGCCAGCAGCTTGGGTGGGTCAGGGGGCTTCTTCGAGCAGTACTTC	CASSLGGSGGFFEQYF
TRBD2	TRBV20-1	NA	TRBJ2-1	TGCAGTGCTAGTGCCGGGACTAGCGGGAACAATGAGCAGTTCTTC	CSASAGTSGNNEQFF
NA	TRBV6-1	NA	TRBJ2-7	TGTGCCAGCAGTGAACGCAGGGCTCCCTACGAGCAGTACTTC	CASSERRAPYEQYF
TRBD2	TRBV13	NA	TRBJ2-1	TGTGCCAGCATCGAGCAGTCGGGGGGGAGCTCCTACAATGAGCAGTTCTTC	CASIEQSGGSSYNEQFF
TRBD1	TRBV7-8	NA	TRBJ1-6	TGTGCCAGCAGCTTATTTGTCAGGGGGAGCTCCTATAATTCACCCCTCCACTTT	CASSLFVRGSSYNSPLHF
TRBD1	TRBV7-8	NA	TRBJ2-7	TGTGCCAGCAGCCCGGACAGGGGGTGGGAGCAGTACTTC	CASSPDRGWEQYF
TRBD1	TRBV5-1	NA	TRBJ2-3	TGCGCCAGCAGCTTGGACCCGACAGGGGTAAGATTGACAGATACGCAGTATTTT	CASSLDPTGVRLTDTQYF
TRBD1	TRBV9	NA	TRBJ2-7	TGTGCCAGCAGCGTGAACTCAGGGGGCGAGCAGTACTTC	CASSVNSGGEQYF
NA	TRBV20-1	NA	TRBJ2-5	TGCAGTGCTAGTCTCGGGGGACGGGAGACCCAGTACTTC	CSASLGGRETQYF
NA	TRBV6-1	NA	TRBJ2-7	TGTGCCAGCAGTGAAGCGTGGCGGGGCGAGCAGTACTTC	CASSEAWRGEQYF
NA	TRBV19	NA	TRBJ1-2	TGTGCCAGTAATGATCCCAGTTGGACGGGGAACTATGGCTACACCTTC	CASNDPSWTGNYGYTF
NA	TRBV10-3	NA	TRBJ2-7	TGTGCCATCGGGTCCCCACAGACCAGCTCCTACGAGCAGTACTTC	CAIGSPQTSSYEQYF
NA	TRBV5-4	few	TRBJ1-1	TGTGCCAGCAGCTTGACCAGGGGAGAAGCTTTCTTT	CASSLTRGEAFF
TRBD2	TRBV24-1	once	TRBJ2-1	TGTGCCACCAGTGACCCGATAGCGGGAGCAAACAATGAGCAGTTCTTC	CATSDPIAGANNEQFF
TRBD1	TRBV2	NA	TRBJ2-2	TGTGCCAGCAGAGGGGACAGGGTGGACGGGGAGCTGTTTTTT	CASRGDRVDGELFF